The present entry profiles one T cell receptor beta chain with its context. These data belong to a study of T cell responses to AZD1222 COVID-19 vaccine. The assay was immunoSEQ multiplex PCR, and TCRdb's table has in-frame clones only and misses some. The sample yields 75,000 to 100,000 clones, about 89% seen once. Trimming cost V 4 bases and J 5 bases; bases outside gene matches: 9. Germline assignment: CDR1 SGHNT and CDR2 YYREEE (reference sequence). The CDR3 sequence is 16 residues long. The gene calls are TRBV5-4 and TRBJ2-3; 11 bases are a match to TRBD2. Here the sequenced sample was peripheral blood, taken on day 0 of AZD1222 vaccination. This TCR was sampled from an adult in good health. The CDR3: CASSLRSGGAIDTQYF. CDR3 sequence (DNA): TGTGCCAGCAGCCTCCGTAGCGGGGGGGCCATAGATACGCAGTATTTT.